This TCR beta chain appears in the sequencing data of a study of beta chain features in type 1 diabetes. Study-wide results and limits: In all four CD4+ subsets, TCRB CDR3 length was significantly, moderately reduced in type 1 diabetes.

As concerns this clone: Its antigen is unknown.

What was sequenced were expressed TCRB transcripts, since all of the isolated RNA had been reverse transcribed. Profiled with immunoSEQ multiplex PCR; TCRdb holds only in-frame clones, not every one. Here the sample spans more than 550,000 clones, roughly an eighth being singletons. Trimming removed 5 bases from V and 6 bases from J; junction bases left unmatched: 14. Germline V gene lookup returns CDR1 SGHTA and CDR2 FQGNSA. The CDR3 runs to 18 residues. Sample: naive CD4+ T cells from blood. V and J are TRBV7-2 and TRBJ2-7; 15 bases are a match to TRBD2. This receptor was taken from a man in his late teens or twenties with type 1 diabetes. The CDR3 here is CASSPQGLAGGSWFEQYF. The CDR3, as DNA: TGTGCCAGCAGCCCGCAGGGACTAGCGGGGGGTTCTTGGTTCGAGCAGTACTTC.